One and the same sample provided the 25 T cell receptor beta chains below, sequenced in a study of blood T cell repertoires in COVID-19. Clones were sequenced by immunoSEQ multiplex PCR, and TCRdb holds only the in-frame ones, with some missing. The profile shows around 250,000 clones, about 82% of them singletons. The specimen was peripheral blood. The source is a man older than 75 with acute or convalescent COVID-19.

The chain joins TRBV7-3 to TRBJ1-1; 10 nucleotides align to TRBD1. The CDR3 loop spans 16 amino acids. V was pared by 4 bases and J by 6 bases, with 11 bases of the junction left unmatched. Per the germline V gene, CDR1 is SGHTA and CDR2 is FQGTGA. Here the CDR3 reads CASSSDLGQGWAEAFF. In nucleotides, the CDR3 is TGTGCCAGCAGCTCGGATCTGGGACAGGGGTGGGCTGAAGCTTTCTTT.

The chain has TRBV3-1 (or the pseudogene TRBV3-2) and TRBJ2-7; TRBD1 is a possible D gene (5 bases). The V gene lost 1 base and the J gene lost 3 bases, with 16 bases spanning the gap. This CDR3 is built from 16 residues. Germline V CDR1 and CDR2: LGHDT, YNNKEL (reference sequence). CDR3 DNA sequence: TGTGCCAGCAGCCAAGGTATCGACCTCAGGGTCTACGAGCAGTACTTC. This translates into CASSQGIDLRVYEQYF.

This clone has only one observation. The genes are TRBV10-3 and TRBJ1-1; 8 positions match TRBD1. This CDR3 is built from 16 residues. Looked up from germline, CDR1 is ENHRY and CDR2 is SYGVKD. J lost 6 bases, V lost 7 bases, and 16 bases had no gene match. This CDR3 reads CAIKGDRTPTGAEAFF. The CDR3 DNA is TGTGCCATCAAAGGGGACAGGACCCCAACAGGGGCTGAAGCTTTCTTT.

This clone was seen a few times. The chain is built from TRBV18 and TRBJ2-1, with 12 bases aligning to TRBD1. CDR3 size: 16 residues. The V segment lost 3 bases and the J segment 4 bases; nucleotides outside the gene matches: 4. Germline V lookup: CDR1 KGHSH, CDR2 LQKENI. In DNA form, the CDR3 reads TGTGCCAGCTCACCTCTGGGACAGGGGGCTTACAATGAGCAGTTCTTC. Its protein product is CASSPLGQGAYNEQFF.

The sample holds one count of this clone. The rearrangement links TRBV25-1 to TRBJ2-3; 10 bases are shared with TRBD2. The CDR3 totals 16 residues. J was trimmed by 7 bases and V by 6 bases; bases with no gene match: 13. Germline V gene sequence: CDR1 MGHDK, CDR2 SYGVNS. DNA for the CDR3: TGTGCCAGCAGCCCCCCAGCTAGCGGGGGTTCAAATACGCAGTATTTT. Protein: CASSPPASGGSNTQYF. Full variable domain (missing parts from reference TRBV25-1 and TRBJ2-3): EADIYQTPRYLVIGTGKKITLECSQTMGHDKMYWYQQDPGMELHLIHYSYGVNSTEKGDLSSESTVSRIRTEHFPLTLESARPSHTSQYLCASSPPASGGSNTQYFGPGTRLTVL.

This clone was seen a few times. The V gene is TRBV3-1 (or the pseudogene TRBV3-2), the J gene TRBJ1-1; 8 nucleotides agree with TRBD1. Germline-derived CDR1 and CDR2 are LGHDT and YNNKEL (reference sequence). This CDR3 is 14 amino acids long. V trimming: 5 bases; J trimming: 5 bases; junction bases outside the gene matches: 7. The CDR3 sequence is CASSSAGGRTEAFF. In DNA, the CDR3 is TGTGCCAGCAGCTCTGCAGGGGGCCGGACTGAAGCTTTCTTT.

This clone was counted once. This chain joins TRBV7-2 and TRBJ1-4; TRBD1 is a possible D gene (6 bases). CDR3 size: 15 residues. Germline lookup yields CDR1 SGHTA and CDR2 FQGNSA. Trimming took off 5 bases at V and 8 bases at J, with 18 bases between the two ends. The CDR3, as DNA: TGTGCCAGCAGCCCATTGCGGGGGGCCCGGGAAAAACTGTTTTTT. It translates to CASSPLRGAREKLFF.

This chain uses TRBV6-5 with TRBJ1-5, with 7 positions matching TRBD1. Germline values: CDR1 MNHEY, CDR2 SVGAGI. After removal of 7 bases from V and 2 bases from J, the junction contained 5 bases not matched to a gene. The CDR3 spans 14 residues. CDR3: CASITGVGNQPQHF. CDR3 coding DNA: TGTGCCAGCATTACAGGGGTTGGCAATCAGCCCCAGCATTTT.

The chain uses TRBV29-1 and TRBJ2-7; D is possibly TRBD1 (5 bases). Germline V CDR1 and CDR2: SQVTM, ANQGSEA. This CDR3 region has 13 residues. V shed 7 bases and J shed 6 bases, with 19 bases lying between them. The CDR3 DNA follows: TGCAGCGCTGGTGAACAGGCTCGCGTCGAGCAGTACTTC. It encodes CSAGEQARVEQYF.

V gene TRBV19 combines with J gene TRBJ1-3, with D possibly being TRBD1 (5 bases). The germline V and J ends were trimmed by 9 bases and 2 bases, with 14 bases remaining between them. The CDR3 runs to 14 residues. Germline loops: CDR1 LNHDA, CDR2 SQIVND (reference sequence). CDR3 amino acids: CASRGEGTGNTIYF. The DNA of the CDR3 is TGTGCCAGCCGTGGGGAGGGGACTGGAAACACCATATATTTT.

This chain connects TRBV5-1 to TRBJ1-6, with D tentatively TRBD1 (6 bases). V was pared by 4 bases and J by 3 bases, with 11 bases between. The CDR3 runs to 15 residues. From germline, CDR1 is SGHRS and CDR2 YFSETQ. The CDR3 spells CASSPTGRYNSPLHF. Here the CDR3 DNA reads TGCGCCAGCAGCCCGACAGGCCGCTATAATTCACCCCTCCACTTT.

This sequence joins TRBV7-3 and TRBJ2-7; D is possibly TRBD1 (6 bases). This CDR3 spans 13 amino acids. The V and J ends lost 5 bases and 4 bases respectively, with 12 bases between them. CDR1 and CDR2 from the germline V gene are SGHTA and FQGTGA. CDR3 in amino acids: CASSIQQGYEQYF. In nucleotides, the CDR3 is TGTGCCAGCAGCATCCAACAGGGTTACGAGCAGTACTTC.

This clone was seen just once. The germline gene is not matched at one end of the junction; a read error may be the cause. This rearrangement joins TRBV3-1 (or the pseudogene TRBV3-2) to TRBJ1-2; D might be TRBD1 (5 bases). CDR1 and CDR2 from the germline V gene are LGHDT and YNNKEL (reference sequence). The CDR3 runs to 13 residues. CDR3 sequence reads: CASSHSGLFGYTF. The CDR3 nucleotides read TGTGCCAGCAGCCACTCGGGACTGTTCGGCTACACTTTC.

The chain employs TRBV29-1 and TRBJ2-2; the D gene is possibly TRBD2 (6 bases). Germline CDR1 and CDR2: SQVTM and ANQGSEA. This CDR3 is 16 amino acids long. The V and J ends lost 6 bases and 2 bases respectively, with 19 bases between them. CDR3 sequence (DNA): TGCAGCGTCCGTCTGAGTGTTAGCGGCAACACCGGGGAGCTGTTTTTT. Residues: CSVRLSVSGNTGELFF.

The V call is TRBV24-1, the J call TRBJ1-5; possible D gene TRBD1, 6 bases. The CDR3 is 14 amino acids. Germline V gene lookup returns CDR1 KGHDR and CDR2 SFDVKD. Deletions cut 9 bases from V and 2 bases from J, with 13 bases between. CDR3 nucleotide sequence: TGTGCCACCTCTCCCCCAGGGGGCAATCAGCCCCAGCATTTT. Amino acids: CATSPPGGNQPQHF.

This chain joins TRBV2 and TRBJ2-7; 12 bases map to TRBD2. V lost 6 bases to trimming and J lost 7 bases; unmatched junction nucleotides: 1. The CDR3 covers 12 residues. Germline CDR1 SNHLY, CDR2 FYNNEI. Here the CDR3 reads CASSGLAGEQYF. The CDR3 DNA reads as TGTGCCAGCAGCGGACTAGCGGGGGAGCAGTACTTC.

The V call is TRBV4-3, the J call TRBJ2-6; a possible D gene is TRBD1 (6 bases). This CDR3 has 16 residues. Germline loops: CDR1 LGHNA, CDR2 YSLEER. The V gene lost 5 bases and the J gene lost 0 bases, with 11 bases spanning the gap. CDR3 bases: TGCGCCAGCAGCTTCCGAGGGGGCTCTGGGGCCAACGTCCTGACTTTC. Translated, it gives CASSFRGGSGANVLTF.

J is TRBJ2-5 and V is TRBV9; D remains ambiguous. V shed 0 bases and J shed 1 base, with 7 bases lying between them. This CDR3 has 14 amino acids. Germline V gene data show CDR1 as SGDLS and CDR2 as YYNGEE. The DNA of the CDR3 is TGTGCCAGCAGCGTAGACACAGTCCAAGAGACCCAGTACTTC. It yields the protein CASSVDTVQETQYF.

V usage is TRBV6-1 and J usage is TRBJ2-7; 9 positions match TRBD1. The V and J ends lost 2 bases and 0 bases, in that order; junction bases with no gene match: 5. This CDR3 is built from 16 residues. Germline V CDR1 and CDR2: MNHNS, SASEGT. CDR3 residues: CASSERVTGGSYEQYF. CDR3 in DNA: TGTGCCAGCAGTGAACGTGTGACAGGGGGCTCCTACGAGCAGTACTTC.

The chain carries TRBV7-8 and TRBJ1-3; D remains ambiguous. In germline, CDR1 is SGHVS, CDR2 FQNEAQ. This CDR3 region has 18 residues. V was shortened by 1 base and J by 2 bases, with 18 bases between the two germline ends. The DNA of the CDR3 is TGTGCCAGCAGCTTAGGCCTGATGGGCCAGACGGCTGGAAACACCATATATTTT. It translates to CASSLGLMGQTAGNTIYF.

The chain couples TRBV15 to TRBJ2-1; TRBD1 aligns across 12 bases. The CDR3 is 14 amino acids. Germline V gene data show CDR1 as LNHNV and CDR2 as YYDKDF (reference sequence). Trimming removed 5 bases from V and 9 bases from J; junction bases left unmatched: 5. CDR3 amino acids: CATSWGQGAGEQFF. The CDR3 coding sequence is TGTGCCACCAGCTGGGGACAGGGGGCGGGTGAGCAGTTCTTC.

As DNA, the CDR3 is TGTGCCAGCAGCTTCATGACTAGCGGAGAGCAGTTCTTC. As protein: CASSFMTSGEQFF. V and J are TRBV2 and TRBJ2-1, with TRBD2 matching 9 bases. The germline CDR1 and CDR2 sequences are SNHLY and FYNNEI. The CDR3 covers 13 residues. V gave up 6 bases and J gave up 10 bases; unmatched junction bases: 7.

The genes are TRBV7-2 and TRBJ1-5; 7 bases are a match to TRBD1. J gave up 0 bases and V 10 bases, and 9 bases lay outside the gene matches. The length of the CDR3 is 15 residues. CDR1 SGHTA and CDR2 FQGNSA come from the germline V gene. In DNA, the CDR3 is TGTGCCACGGCACAGGGGCCAATTAGCAATCAGCCCCAGCATTTT. It translates to CATAQGPISNQPQHF.

The chain carries TRBV25-1 and TRBJ2-2; D uncertain. Between the trimmed V and J ends, which lost 6 bases and 1 base, there was a span of 6 bases. The CDR3 spans 13 residues. Germline values: CDR1 MGHDK, CDR2 SYGVNS. The CDR3, as DNA: TGTGCCAGCAGGGCAGGGAACACCGGGGAGCTGTTTTTT. It is translated as CASRAGNTGELFF.

V and J are TRBV18 and TRBJ1-5; D is ambiguous. The CDR3 is 13 residues long. V lost 3 bases to trimming and J lost 5 bases, with 8 bases between them. Germline V gene lookup returns CDR1 KGHSH and CDR2 LQKENI. In DNA form, the CDR3 reads TGTGCCAGCTCACCGGGCCCGGATCAGCCCCAGCATTTT. It encodes CASSPGPDQPQHF.